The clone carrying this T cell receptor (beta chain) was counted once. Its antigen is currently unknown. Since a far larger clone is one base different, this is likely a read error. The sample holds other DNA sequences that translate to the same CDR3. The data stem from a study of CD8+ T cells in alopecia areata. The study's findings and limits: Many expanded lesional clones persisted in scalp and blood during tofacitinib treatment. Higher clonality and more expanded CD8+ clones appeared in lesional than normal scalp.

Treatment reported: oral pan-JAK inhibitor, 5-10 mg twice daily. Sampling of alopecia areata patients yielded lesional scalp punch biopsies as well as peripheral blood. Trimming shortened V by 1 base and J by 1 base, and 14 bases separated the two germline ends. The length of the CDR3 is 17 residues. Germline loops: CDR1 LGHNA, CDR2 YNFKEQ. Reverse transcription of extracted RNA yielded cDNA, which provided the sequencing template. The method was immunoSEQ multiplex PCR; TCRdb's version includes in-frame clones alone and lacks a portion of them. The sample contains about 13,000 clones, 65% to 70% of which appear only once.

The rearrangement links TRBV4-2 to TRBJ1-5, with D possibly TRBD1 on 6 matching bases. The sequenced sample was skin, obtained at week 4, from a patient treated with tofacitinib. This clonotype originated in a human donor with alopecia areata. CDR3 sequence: CASSQVLGQGSNQPQHF. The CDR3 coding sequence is TGTGCCAGCAGCCAAGTGCTAGGGCAGGGGAGCAATCAGCCCCAGCATTTT.